These 24 T cell receptor beta chains were sequenced from one sample in a study. TCRdb reprocessed the 5' RACE reads via MiXCR and lists one record per CDR3 protein. The sample includes around 52,000 distinct CDR3 sequences, roughly 28% of them seen just once. Input material: tumor-infiltrating memory CD4+ T cells sorted from the breast tumor. Subset: memory CD4+ T cells, CD4+CD45RO+CD25-. All receptors derive from a female donor with breast cancer.

In its sample, this clonotype was seen a few times. The CDR3 sequence: CSAIPTLIAGAPYEQYF. The CDR3 nucleotides read TGCAGTGCTATCCCTACCTTAATAGCGGGAGCCCCCTACGAGCAGTACTTC. The chain employs TRBV20-1 and TRBJ2-7, with 9 bases aligning to TRBD2. CDR1 is DFQATT and CDR2 is SNEGSKA in the germline V gene (reference sequence). This CDR3 contains 17 residues. J lost 2 bases, V lost 4 bases, and 15 bases had no gene match.

Worth noting for this clonotype: A read error is possible here, since a much larger clone lies one base away. The chain is built from TRBV12-3 or TRBV12-4 and TRBJ2-2; 7 bases are shared with TRBD2. This CDR3 has 15 amino acids. V shed 5 bases, J shed 2 bases, and the junction held 5 bases outside the gene matches. Here the CDR3 reads CASSESSGNTGELFF. The DNA of the CDR3 is TGTGCCAGCAGTGAGTCTAGCGGAAACACCGGGGAGCTGTTTTTT.

A single count supports this clonotype. A much larger clone lies one base from this, so it may be a read error. The rearrangement uses TRBV20-1 and TRBJ1-1, with TRBD1 identical over 10 bases. This CDR3 has 14 amino acids. CDR1 DFQATT and CDR2 SNEGSKA come from the germline V gene (reference sequence). The CDR3 nucleotides read TGCAGTGCTAGGTCGACAGGGGGCCACAATGAAGCTTCCTTT. Its protein product is CSARSTGGHNEASF.

This clonotype has only a few counts. The CDR3 loop is CATSDFVLARGYTF. As DNA, the CDR3 is TGTGCCACCAGTGATTTTGTCCTGGCGCGTGGCTACACCTTC. The chain links TRBV24-1 to TRBJ1-2; no firm D call. In germline, CDR1 is KGHDR, CDR2 SFDVKD. This CDR3 contains 14 residues. The V gene lost 1 base and the J gene lost 7 bases, with 12 bases spanning the gap.

This clonotype was observed a handful of times. The V gene is TRBV7-2, the J gene TRBJ1-2, with D perhaps matching TRBD1 (6 bases). The CDR3 has 14 amino acids. From germline, CDR1 is SGHTA and CDR2 FQGNSA. The ends were cut back, 5 bases at V and 4 bases at J, with 14 bases in the middle. The CDR3 here is CASSPDRLSYGYTF. The DNA of the CDR3 is TGTGCCAGCAGCCCGGACAGACTCAGCTATGGCTACACCTTC.

The chain uses TRBV29-1 and TRBJ2-3, with D hard to call. Per germline, CDR1 SQVTM and CDR2 ANQGSEA. The CDR3 is 13 residues long. Trimming shortened V by 3 bases and J by 2 bases, and 9 bases separated the two germline ends. The CDR3 sequence: CSVEPSNTDTQYF. CDR3 DNA sequence: TGCAGCGTTGAGCCCTCCAACACAGATACGCAGTATTTT.

This chain links TRBV6-6 with TRBJ2-5; D is unclear. Trimming pared 6 bases from V and 5 bases from J, leaving 13 bases between. Germline CDR1 MNHNY, CDR2 SVGAGI (reference sequence). The length of the CDR3 is 13 residues. DNA of the CDR3: TGTGCCAGCAGCAAACCGGGCGTGGAGACCCAGTACTTC. Translating gives CASSKPGVETQYF.

Comment on this clonotype: At one of its ends the junction is not consistent with the germline gene, which may arise from a read error. V usage is TRBV7-2 and J usage is TRBJ2-3; D is undetermined. The CDR3 contains 15 residues. The germline V gene has CDR1 SGHTA and CDR2 FQGNSA. CDR3 DNA sequence: TGTGCCAGCAGCGCCCAGCCACTAAGTTCAGATGCGCAGTATTTT. It translates to CASSAQPLSSDAQYF.

The chain uses TRBV29-1 and TRBJ1-1; TRBD1 matches at 7 bases. The germline V gene encodes CDR1 SQVTM and CDR2 ANQGSEA. V gave up 8 bases and J gave up 10 bases; unmatched junction bases: 10. The CDR3 runs 11 residues. The CDR3 sequence is CSTRQGSRAFF. The CDR3 DNA reads as TGCAGCACAAGACAGGGCTCCCGAGCTTTCTTT.

This clonotype was recorded at least ten times. The rearrangement joins TRBV5-1 to TRBJ2-7; D is possibly TRBD1 (6 bases). The CDR3 is 15 amino acids. V was cut by 4 bases and J by 10 bases, with 24 bases left in between. CDR1 and CDR2 from the germline V gene are SGHRS and YFSETQ. In nucleotides, the CDR3 is TGCGCCAGCAGCCCCTCGGGACATGAGGTATCGGGTCAGTACTTC. Its translation: CASSPSGHEVSGQYF. The full variable domain, rest sourced from reference TRBV5-1 and TRBJ2-7, is KAGVTQTPRYLIKTRGQQVTLSCSPISGHRSVSWYQQTPGQGLQFLFEYFSETQRNKGNFPGRFSGRQFSNSRSEMNVSTLELGDSALYLCASSPSGHEVSGQYFGPGTRLTVT.

Many counts were recorded for this clonotype. The chain recombines TRBV5-1 with TRBJ2-1, with D possibly being TRBD1 or TRBD2 (5 bases each). The germline CDR1 and CDR2 sequences are SGHRS and YFSETQ. The CDR3 spans 15 residues. V was cut by 3 bases and J by 7 bases, with 17 bases left in between. The CDR3 DNA is TGCGCCAGCAGCTCAGAGGGGACGAGAGGTAATGAGCAGTTCTTC. Amino acids: CASSSEGTRGNEQFF.

This clonotype was counted a few times. The chain uses TRBV28 and TRBJ1-1; D is possibly TRBD1 (5 bases). The CDR3 runs 15 residues. V gave up 8 bases and J gave up 3 bases, with 19 bases separating them. Germline CDR1 and CDR2: MDHEN and SYDVKM. CDR3 loop: CASSGRPPKDTEAFF. CDR3 sequence (DNA): TGTGCCAGCTCGGGACGACCCCCGAAGGACACTGAAGCTTTCTTT.

This clonotype was detected only once. The V and J genes are TRBV2 and TRBJ2-1; D is unresolved. Looked up from germline, CDR1 is SNHLY and CDR2 is FYNNEI. The CDR3 runs 13 residues. Trimming removed 6 bases from V and 3 bases from J, with 9 bases in between. In DNA, the CDR3 is TGTGCCAGCAGCTCGGAGAACTACAATGAGCAGTTCTTC. Amino acids: CASSSENYNEQFF.

The gene calls are TRBV11-2 and TRBJ2-1, with 10 positions matching TRBD1. There are 16 residues in the CDR3. Germline CDR1 SGHAT, CDR2 FQNNGV. With V trimmed by 4 bases and J by 7 bases, 10 bases remained unmatched. CDR3 region: CASSSPGQGRWNEQFF. CDR3 DNA sequence: TGTGCCAGCAGCTCTCCGGGACAGGGGAGGTGGAATGAGCAGTTCTTC.

The CDR3 here is CASSSLAGPVKETQYF. As DNA, the CDR3 is TGCGCCAGCAGCTCACTAGCCGGACCCGTAAAAGAGACCCAGTACTTC. The rearrangement joins TRBV5-1 to TRBJ2-5; possible D gene TRBD2, 6 bases. The CDR3 contains 16 residues. Germline V gives CDR1 SGHRS, CDR2 YFSETQ. V was clipped by 3 bases and J by 3 bases, with 18 bases between them. Variable domain in full (rest from reference TRBV5-1 and TRBJ2-5): KAGVTQTPRYLIKTRGQQVTLSCSPISGHRSVSWYQQTPGQGLQFLFEYFSETQRNKGNFPGRFSGRQFSNSRSEMNVSTLELGDSALYLCASSSLAGPVKETQYFGPGTRLLVL.

This clonotype occurred once. The rearrangement joins TRBV6-2 or TRBV6-3 to TRBJ2-2; D is uncertain. CDR3 size: 12 residues. The germline V gene encodes CDR1 MNHEY and CDR2 SVGEGT. The germline V and J ends were trimmed by 6 bases and 6 bases, with 8 bases remaining between them. The CDR3 spells CASRTKAGELFF. The CDR3 DNA reads TGTGCCAGCAGGACAAAGGCCGGGGAGCTGTTTTTT.

This clonotype turned up a few times. The chain combines TRBV7-2 with TRBJ1-1; D is unresolved. Trimming shortened V by 5 bases and J by 7 bases, and 8 bases separated the two germline ends. Germline V gene data show CDR1 as SGHTA and CDR2 as FQGNSA. The CDR3 contains 11 residues. The CDR3 DNA sequence: TGTGCCAGCAGCCAAGCGTTTGAAGCTTTCTTT. Residues: CASSQAFEAFF.

This clonotype turned up a few times. The rearrangement links TRBV5-1 to TRBJ1-5; 7 nucleotides match TRBD1. This CDR3 spans 14 amino acids. Germline CDR1 and CDR2: SGHRS and YFSETQ. Losses at the gene ends were 3 bases for V and 5 bases for J; bases not matched to a gene: 5. CDR3 sequence: CASSSTGRDQPQHF. The CDR3, as DNA: TGCGCCAGCAGCTCGACAGGGCGGGATCAGCCCCAGCATTTT.

This clonotype was detected a few times. The chain recombines TRBV6-1 with TRBJ2-2, with D perhaps matching TRBD1 or TRBD2 (5 bases each). Trimming stripped 3 bases from V and 14 bases from J, with 13 bases between. Germline loops: CDR1 MNHNS, CDR2 SASEGT. The CDR3 has 12 amino acids. CDR3 in DNA: TGTGCCAGCAGTGAGCTGAGGGACGTTCTGTTTTTT. Translated: CASSELRDVLFF.

On this clonotype: At one of its ends the junction is not consistent with the germline gene, which may arise from a read error. The rearrangement links TRBV7-7 to TRBJ2-1; D not certain. The germline V gene encodes CDR1 SSHAT and CDR2 FNYEAQ (reference sequence). This CDR3 has 13 residues. The CDR3 is CASTPGGYNEQFF. CDR3 sequence (DNA): TGTGCTAGCACCCCCGGTGGGTACAATGAGCAGTTCTTC.

This sequence joins TRBV12-3 or TRBV12-4 and TRBJ1-4; 8 nucleotides align to TRBD1. The ends lost 6 bases at V and 5 bases at J; junction bases unmatched: 5. The CDR3 has 14 amino acids. Written as DNA, the CDR3 is TGTGCCAGCAGAGGGACAGGAAACAATGAAAAACTGTTTTTT. This gives the protein CASRGTGNNEKLFF.

In this sample, this clonotype turned up a few times. V usage is TRBV7-2 and J usage is TRBJ2-5; D is perhaps TRBD2 (6 bases). From germline, CDR1 is SGHTA and CDR2 FQGNSA. Trimming removed 3 bases from V and 5 bases from J, with 10 bases in between. The CDR3 sequence is 13 residues long. The CDR3 spells CASSFPGVETQYF. The CDR3 DNA reads as TGTGCCAGCAGCTTTCCGGGAGTTGAGACCCAGTACTTC.

The chain uses TRBV14 and TRBJ1-1; D unresolved. The CDR3 has 16 amino acids. The germline gives CDR1 SGHDN, CDR2 FVKESK. The germline V and J ends were trimmed by 5 bases and 4 bases, with 20 bases remaining between them. CDR3 in amino acids: CASSSQQTYQSTEAFF. Here the CDR3 DNA reads TGTGCCAGCAGCTCCCAGCAGACCTACCAATCCACTGAAGCTTTCTTT.

The J gene is TRBJ2-1, the V gene TRBV7-3, with a tentative D call TRBD1 (6 bases). Trimming stripped 5 bases from V and 5 bases from J, with 16 bases between. This CDR3 region has 15 residues. The germline CDR1 and CDR2 sequences are SGHTA and FQGTGA. The CDR3 here is CASSPQGTSHNEQFF. CDR3 DNA: TGTGCCAGCAGCCCCCAGGGGACGTCCCACAATGAGCAGTTCTTC.